This is a list of T cell receptor beta chains from one sample in a study of early T cells in non-severe SARS-CoV-2 infection. MiXCR was run by TCRdb on the 5' RACE reads, yielding one entry per CDR3 protein. Of roughly 72,000 distinct CDR3 sequences in the sample, around an eighth were seen once. This sample comprised whole blood, obtained at baseline. The receptors come from an adult who was a healthcare worker with PCR-confirmed SARS-CoV-2 infection or an uninfected control (not recorded which). Both conserved end residues are part of each CDR3. The order of the fields is J gene, V gene, clone size, D gene, CDR3 DNA, CDR3 protein. A D gene is named only where the DNA matches it firmly. Clone size appears in some rows only: once, few, many, or a class for an expanded clone.

>TRBJ2-5|TRBV9|few|TRBD1
TGTGCCAGCAGCCCAGACCCCGCAACAGGGGGCAGAAAGACCCAGTACTTC
CASSPDPATGGRKTQYF
>TRBJ2-2|TRBV28|few|TRBD1
TGTGCCAGCAGTTTCGGGTATGGACAGGAGAACACCGGGGAGCTGTTTTTT
CASSFGYGQENTGELFF
>TRBJ2-5|TRBV7-8|many|.
TGTGCCAGCAGGACCCATACTGAGGCCCAGTACTTC
CASRTHTEAQYF
>TRBJ2-5|TRBV29-1|.|.
TGCAGCGTTGACGGGGTTGACGGGGAGAGTTCCTTAGAGACCCAGTACTTC
CSVDGVDGESSLETQYF
>TRBJ1-2|TRBV18|.|.
TGTGCCAGCTCACCACGTCAGGGAGACTATGGCTACACCTTC
CASSPRQGDYGYTF
>TRBJ1-2|TRBV10-2|few|.
TGCGCCAGCAGTAAACAGGAAGGCTACACCTTC
CASSKQEGYTF
>TRBJ2-1|TRBV7-6|few|.
TGTGCCAGCAGCCACGGAGAGGAGCAGTTCTTC
CASSHGEEQFF
>TRBJ2-1|TRBV7-2|.|.
TGTGCCAGCAGCTTTTATGATGAGCAGTTCTTC
CASSFYDEQFF
>TRBJ1-5|TRBV3-1|.|TRBD1
TGTGCCAGCAGCCAAGGAACAGGGGTGCAGCCCCAGCATTTT
CASSQGTGVQPQHF
>TRBJ2-5|TRBV2|many|.
TGTGCCAGCAGTGACCAAGCTTACAAAGAGACCCAGTACTTC
CASSDQAYKETQYF
>TRBJ1-1|TRBV6-5|few|.
TGTGCCAGCACTCCCGGGCGGATGACTGAAGTTTTCTTT
CASTPGRMTEVFF
>TRBJ1-1|TRBV28|.|TRBD1
TGTGCCAGCAGTTTATCCGACAGGGGGCGCAGGAACACTGAAGCTTTCTTT
CASSLSDRGRRNTEAFF
>TRBJ1-2|TRBV28|few|.
TGTGCCAGCAGTTTGCCGGGCGGGGAGGGCTACACCTTC
CASSLPGGEGYTF
>TRBJ2-5|TRBV19|.|.
TGTGCCAGTAGTATGGCACAGGGCAGGGAGACCCAGTACTTC
CASSMAQGRETQYF
>TRBJ2-3|TRBV5-6|.|.
TGTGCCAGCAGCTTAATTGTGGGTAGACCAGATACGCAGTATTTT
CASSLIVGRPDTQYF
>TRBJ2-7|TRBV20-1|many|.
TGCAGTGCTAGAGATCCGAGAGGACCCTACGAGCAGTACTTC
CSARDPRGPYEQYF
>TRBJ2-5|TRBV6-2/TRBV6-3|.|TRBD2
TGTGCCAGCATCAATTCCCCTAGCGGGGCAGAGACCCAGTACTTC
CASINSPSGAETQYF
>TRBJ1-1|TRBV18|.|.
TGTGCCAGCTCACCAAGTAGGACGAACACTGAAGCTTTCTTT
CASSPSRTNTEAFF
>TRBJ2-4|TRBV27|.|.
TGTGCCAGCAGTCCCCGGGGAGCCAAAAACATTCAGTACTTC
CASSPRGAKNIQYF
>TRBJ1-5|TRBV7-9|few|.
TGTGCCAGCAGCCCCCCCCATTACAGGAACTATAGCAATCAGCCCCAGCATTTT
CASSPPHYRNYSNQPQHF
>TRBJ2-7|TRBV20-1|.|TRBD1
TGCAGTGCTACCGACAGGGGACGCTCCTACGAGCAGTACTTC
CSATDRGRSYEQYF
>TRBJ1-1|TRBV6-6|once|.
TGTGCCAGCAGTTACAGTGGTGGGGACACTGAAGCTTTCTTT
CASSYSGGDTEAFF
>TRBJ2-7|TRBV28|.|.
TGTGCCAGCAGTGGCCAGCCGAGAGGCTACGAGCAGTACTTC
CASSGQPRGYEQYF
>TRBJ2-5|TRBV7-9|many|TRBD1
TGTGCCAGCAGCTCGGGGGGACAGGGGTCGGAGACCCAGTACTTC
CASSSGGQGSETQYF
>TRBJ2-7|TRBV2|.|.
TGTGCCAGCCTGAGGACGGTATCCTACGAGCAGTACTTC
CASLRTVSYEQYF
>TRBJ1-1|TRBV19|.|TRBD1
TGTGCCAGTAGTACCGGGACAGTAAACACTGAAGCTTTCTTT
CASSTGTVNTEAFF
>TRBJ2-3|TRBV20-1|many|.
TGCAGTGCTAGAGATGCTGGGCAGGGAACAGATACGCAGTATTTT
CSARDAGQGTDTQYF
>TRBJ2-2|TRBV28|few|.
TGTGCCAGCAACTTGGGCACCGGGGAGCTGTTTTTT
CASNLGTGELFF
>TRBJ1-6|TRBV4-1|many|.
TGCGCCAGCAGCCAAGTGCGATGGGGAGGTCGCTATAATTCACCCCTCCACTTT
CASSQVRWGGRYNSPLHF
>TRBJ2-6|TRBV19|few|.
TGTGCCAGTAGTATCCCAGGGGCGCTTGGTGGGGCCAACGTCCTGACTTTC
CASSIPGALGGANVLTF
>TRBJ2-7|TRBV7-9|few|.
TGTGCCAGCAGCTTTACCAGGGGAAGCTCCTACGAGCAGTACTTC
CASSFTRGSSYEQYF
>TRBJ2-3|TRBV24-1|.|.
TGTGCCACCAGTGATTTCAAGTTGGCGGGGCTTTCCACAGATACGCAGTATTTT
CATSDFKLAGLSTDTQYF
>TRBJ1-1|TRBV27|.|.
TGTGCCAGCAGTTTACAGTGGGACACTGAAGCTTTCTTT
CASSLQWDTEAFF
>TRBJ2-4|TRBV29-1|few|.
TGCAGCGTTATGACGGGAAAGGGATCCAAAAACATTCAGTACTTC
CSVMTGKGSKNIQYF
>TRBJ1-6|TRBV2|few|.
TGTGCCAGCCTTCCCACCTGGGGCAGAGGCGCGAGATCCCTCCACTTT
CASLPTWGRGARSLHF
>TRBJ2-7|TRBV6-6|few|TRBD1
TGTGCCACCACTAAGACAGGGGGCTTCTCCTACGAGCAGTACTTC
CATTKTGGFSYEQYF
>TRBJ2-5|TRBV11-2|.|.
TGTGCCAGCAGCCACGCGGGACAGAATAAAGAGACCCAGTACTTC
CASSHAGQNKETQYF
>TRBJ1-5|TRBV24-1|many|.
TGTGCCACCAGTGATTCGCGGGGCGCGGGGCAGCCCCAGCATTTT
CATSDSRGAGQPQHF
>TRBJ1-5|TRBV18|.|.
TGTGCCAGCTCACCACCCGGGGGCAATCAGCCCCAGCATTTT
CASSPPGGNQPQHF
>TRBJ1-5|TRBV18|few|TRBD1
TGTGCCAGCTCCAAGACAGGGGTGGTCAATCAGCCCCAGCATTTT
CASSKTGVVNQPQHF
>TRBJ2-3|TRBV7-8|few|.
TGTGCCAGCAGCTCACTACGCCCGGGGCGTGATACGCAGTATTTT
CASSSLRPGRDTQYF
>TRBJ1-1|TRBV20-1|many|.
TGCAGTGCTAGACAGGGCCCGGGCACTGAAGCTTTCTTT
CSARQGPGTEAFF
>TRBJ2-1|TRBV28|.|TRBD1
TGTGCCAGCAGTTCGACCGGGACAGGGTATATTGAGCAGTTCTTC
CASSSTGTGYIEQFF
>TRBJ1-3|TRBV27|.|.
TGTGCCAGCAGTCCCCAGGGCTTTCCTGAAAACACCATATATTTT
CASSPQGFPENTIYF
>TRBJ2-7|TRBV5-1|few|TRBD1
TGCGCCAGCAGCACCGACAGGGCTTACGAGCAGTACTTC
CASSTDRAYEQYF
>TRBJ2-3|TRBV11-2|.|.
TGTGCCAGCAGCCCGGGGCGGTTGCCCACAGATACGCAGTATTTT
CASSPGRLPTDTQYF
>TRBJ1-4|TRBV4-3|.|.
TGCGCCAGCAGCCAAGATTCGGGGATTGGTGATGAAAAACTGTTTTTT
CASSQDSGIGDEKLFF
>TRBJ2-2|TRBV4-2|.|.
TGTGCCAGCAGCCAAGATCAGAGGTGGGGGACCACCTACCTCACCGGGGAGCTGTTTTTT
CASSQDQRWGTTYLTGELFF
>TRBJ2-7|TRBV28|.|TRBD2
TGTGCCAGCGGAAGCGCAGGGACTAGTGTCTACGAGCAGTACTTC
CASGSAGTSVYEQYF
>TRBJ2-3|TRBV5-5|.|.
TGTGCCAGCAGCGGAGTCGGCCTAGGGGGACCTGCCGGCACAGATACGCAGTATTTT
CASSGVGLGGPAGTDTQYF
>TRBJ1-5|TRBV10-3|.|.
TGTGCCACCTCCGGGGATAGCAATCAGCCCCAGCATTTT
CATSGDSNQPQHF
>TRBJ1-2|TRBV5-1|few|.
TGCGCCAGCAGCTTGTATGCAGGGACTAACTATGGCTACACCTTC
CASSLYAGTNYGYTF
>TRBJ1-2|TRBV20-1|many|.
TGCAGTGCTACCCAAGCACGAGGGGACGGTGGCTACACCTTC
CSATQARGDGGYTF